This T cell receptor (beta chain) was sequenced in a study of cytomegalovirus exposure and HLA in healthy donors. This CDR3 region has 10 residues. The germline V and J ends were trimmed by 4 bases and 14 bases, with 11 bases remaining between them. Germline CDR1 is MNHNY and CDR2 is SVGAGI (reference sequence). The PCR was carried out with 60 Vbeta primers and 13 Jbeta primers. Per the original data handling: It was a later analysis that counted 75 million to 90 million unique TCR beta chains, of which roughly 11 million were shared. The protocol was immunoSEQ multiplex PCR, while the TCRdb copy is restricted to in-frame clones and leaves out a portion. The V and J calls and clone size are taken from that table; D and trimming were inferred from the DNA. In the table there are about 200,000 clones, 65% to 90% of which are singletons.

V is TRBV6-6 and J is TRBJ2-5; D is perhaps TRBD2 (6 bases). Sequenced input: PBMCs. The receptor's source is a woman under 40 in good health and CMV-seronegative. CDR3 DNA: TGTGCCAGCAGTTCTGGCGGGACCTACTTC. Its protein is CASSSGGTYF.